These 11 T cell receptor beta chains originate from one sample sequenced in a study of T cell responses to AZD1222 COVID-19 vaccine. Some clones are missing from TCRdb's copy, which holds only in-frame ones; the method was immunoSEQ multiplex PCR. The sample holds about 92,000 clones, roughly 86% seen once. The sequenced sample was peripheral blood, obtained on day 0 of AZD1222 vaccination. The receptors originated from an adult in good health.

The chain combines TRBV18 with TRBJ2-3, with D possibly being TRBD2 (6 bases). This CDR3 has 15 amino acids. Germline V CDR1 and CDR2: KGHSH, LQKENI. Trimming removed 2 bases at V and 0 bases at J, with 9 bases between. The CDR3 protein is CASSPRRGSTDTQYF. CDR3 bases: TGTGCCAGCTCACCAAGGAGGGGAAGCACAGATACGCAGTATTTT.

This chain uses TRBV7-9 with TRBJ1-1; weak D call: TRBD1 (5 bases). Germline V lookup: CDR1 SEHNR, CDR2 FQNEAQ (reference sequence). V lost 6 bases and J 5 bases, leaving 13 bases between the germline ends. This CDR3 is 13 amino acids long. This CDR3 reads CASSTRVKTEAFF. CDR3 nucleotide sequence: TGTGCCAGCAGTACCAGGGTAAAGACTGAAGCTTTCTTT. Supplemented by reference TRBV7-9 and TRBJ1-1, the full variable domain reads DTGVSQNPRHKITKRGQNVTFRCDPISEHNRLYWYRQTLGQGPEFLTYFQNEAQLEKSRLLSDRFSAERPKGSFSTLEIQRTEQGDSAMYLCASSTRVKTEAFFGQGTRLTVV.

The chain is built from TRBV9 and TRBJ1-1; no clear D gene. Germline CDR1 reads SGDLS; CDR2 reads YYNGEE. With 0 bases removed from V and 7 bases from J, the gap between germline ends came to 13 bases. The CDR3 length is 14 residues. The CDR3 reads CASSVDAGFGEAFF. The CDR3 DNA reads as TGTGCCAGCAGCGTAGATGCGGGGTTCGGTGAAGCTTTCTTT.

The chain combines TRBV27 with TRBJ2-1, with D possibly being TRBD2 (5 bases). The ends were cut back, 4 bases at V and 8 bases at J, with 15 bases in the middle. The CDR3 consists of 14 residues. CDR1 is MNHEY and CDR2 is SMNVEV in the germline V gene (reference sequence). The CDR3, as DNA: TGTGCCAGCAGTTCCCGTTCCTCCGGGGATGAGCAGTTCTTC. Amino acids: CASSSRSSGDEQFF.

The chain uses TRBV3-1 (or the pseudogene TRBV3-2) and TRBJ2-1; 13 positions agree with TRBD2. The CDR3 contains 17 residues. In germline, CDR1 is LGHDT, CDR2 YNNKEL (reference sequence). The trim removed 4 bases at V and 4 bases at J, leaving 7 bases unmatched. DNA for the CDR3: TGTGCCAGCAGCCGGACTAGCGGGAGATTGGGGTACAATGAGCAGTTCTTC. Translating gives CASSRTSGRLGYNEQFF.

This chain joins TRBV5-4 and TRBJ1-1; 8 bases are a match to TRBD1. Per germline, CDR1 SGHNT and CDR2 YYREEE (reference sequence). The ends lost 3 bases at V and 4 bases at J; junction bases unmatched: 5. This CDR3 is built from 14 residues. CDR3: CASSSRQGPTEAFF. CDR3 DNA: TGTGCCAGCAGCTCTCGACAGGGGCCCACTGAAGCTTTCTTT.

J is TRBJ2-7 and V is TRBV9; the match to TRBD1 covers 8 bases. The CDR3 runs to 16 residues. V was pared by 4 bases and J by 5 bases, with 14 bases of the junction left unmatched. The germline CDR1 and CDR2 sequences are SGDLS and YYNGEE. CDR3 nucleotides: TGTGCCAGCAGCACCGGACAGGGTGGGCCCATGGACGAGCAGTACTTC. This sequence encodes CASSTGQGGPMDEQYF.

A word on this clone: At one end, the junction sequence differs from germline, possibly due to a read error. V and J are TRBV5-1 and TRBJ1-1, with a possible D match to TRBD1 (6 bases). CDR1 is SGHRS and CDR2 is YFSETQ in the germline V gene. The CDR3 contains 11 residues. CDR3 protein: CASRGDTGTEF. The CDR3 region has the DNA TGCGCCAGCAGGGGGGACACCGGCACGGAGTTT. Supplemented by reference TRBV5-1 and TRBJ1-1, the full variable domain reads KAGVTQTPRYLIKTRGQQVTLSCSPISGHRSVSWYQQTPGQGLQFLFEYFSETQRNKGNFPGRFSGRQFSNSRSEMNVSTLELGDSALYLCASRGDTGTEFGQGTRLTVV.

The V call is TRBV5-1, the J call TRBJ2-2, with TRBD2 identical over 7 bases. The CDR3 runs 15 residues. V dropped 5 bases and J dropped 5; count of bases not matched to a gene: 9. Germline CDR1 SGHRS, CDR2 YFSETQ. This CDR3 reads CASRGAGVSTGELFF. CDR3 nucleotide sequence: TGCGCCAGCAGAGGGGCGGGAGTATCGACCGGGGAGCTGTTTTTT.

The chain links TRBV4-3 to TRBJ1-1, with D perhaps matching TRBD1 (6 bases). Germline V lookup: CDR1 LGHNA, CDR2 YSLEER. This CDR3 is built from 14 residues. With 4 bases removed from V and 4 bases from J, the gap between germline ends came to 13 bases. The CDR3 DNA reads as TGCGCCAGCAGCCTAGAACACAGGGCCACTGAAGCTTTCTTT. This translates into CASSLEHRATEAFF.

The rearrangement joins TRBV5-6 to TRBJ2-7; D perhaps matches TRBD1 (6 bases). Looked up from germline, CDR1 is SGHDT and CDR2 is YYEEEE. CDR3 size: 14 residues. The V end lost 3 bases, the J end lost 0 bases, and 10 bases lay between the germline ends. The CDR3 coding sequence is TGTGCCAGCAGCTCCCGGACAGTCTCCTACGAGCAGTACTTC. Its protein product is CASSSRTVSYEQYF.